This note documents a single TCR beta chain sequence. Its antigen is not known. The data belong to a study of long-term antiretroviral therapy in people with HIV. Study details: Samples collected earliest predate the 2015 immediate-ART recommendation by about a decade. Study-wide findings and caveats: All time points showed a repertoire dominated by clones expanded before ART. ART-treated samples gained diversity yet remained below transplant donor controls. Blood collection from about 2003 to 2018 possibly occurred under older ART regimens.

The libraries were made with immunoSEQ v3.0 at survey level. The repertoire was sequenced with immunoSEQ multiplex PCR; TCRdb's copy has only in-frame clones and lacks some. This table has 29,000 or so clones, around 92% appearing once. This TCR was recovered from a man aged 45-60 years with HIV. The material was unsorted PBMCs, obtained roughly 7.1 years after starting antiretroviral therapy.

This CDR3 reads CASKAGPGSPLHF. CDR3 nucleotide sequence: TGTGCCAGCAAAGCAGGGCCTGGTTCACCCCTCCACTTT. The chain couples TRBV7-9 to TRBJ1-6; D is perhaps TRBD1 (5 bases). Germline V gene sequence: CDR1 SEHNR, CDR2 FQNEAQ (reference sequence). V gave up 7 bases and J gave up 9 bases, with 13 bases separating them. This CDR3 is 13 amino acids long.